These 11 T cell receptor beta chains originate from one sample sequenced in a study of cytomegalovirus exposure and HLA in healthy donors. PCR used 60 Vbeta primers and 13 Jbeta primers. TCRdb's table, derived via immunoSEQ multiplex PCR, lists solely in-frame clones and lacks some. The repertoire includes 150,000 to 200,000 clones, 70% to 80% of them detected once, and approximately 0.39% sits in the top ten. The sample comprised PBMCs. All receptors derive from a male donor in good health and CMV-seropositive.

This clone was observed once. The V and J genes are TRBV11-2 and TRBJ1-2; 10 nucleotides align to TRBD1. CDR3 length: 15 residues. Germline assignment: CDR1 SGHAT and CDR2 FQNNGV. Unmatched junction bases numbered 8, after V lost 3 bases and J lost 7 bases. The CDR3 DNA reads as TGTGCCAGCAGCTTCTTCCGACAGGGGGCCACTGGCTACACCTTC. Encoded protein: CASSFFRQGATGYTF.

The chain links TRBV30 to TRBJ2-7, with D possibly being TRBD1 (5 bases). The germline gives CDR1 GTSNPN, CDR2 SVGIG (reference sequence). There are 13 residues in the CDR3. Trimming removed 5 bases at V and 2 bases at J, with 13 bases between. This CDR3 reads CAWSRPGPYEQYF. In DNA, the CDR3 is TGTGCCTGGTCCCGTCCAGGGCCCTACGAGCAGTACTTC.

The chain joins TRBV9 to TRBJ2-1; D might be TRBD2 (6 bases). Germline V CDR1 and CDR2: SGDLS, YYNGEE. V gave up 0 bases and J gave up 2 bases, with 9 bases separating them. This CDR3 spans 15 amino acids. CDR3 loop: CASSVAEGTYNEQFF. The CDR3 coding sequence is TGTGCCAGCAGCGTAGCGGAGGGAACCTACAATGAGCAGTTCTTC. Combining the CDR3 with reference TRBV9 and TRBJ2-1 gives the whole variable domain DSGVTQTPKHLITATGQRVTLRCSPRSGDLSVYWYQQSLDQGLQFLIQYYNGEERAKGNILERFSAQQFPDLHSELNLSSLELGDSALYFCASSVAEGTYNEQFFGPGTRLTVL.

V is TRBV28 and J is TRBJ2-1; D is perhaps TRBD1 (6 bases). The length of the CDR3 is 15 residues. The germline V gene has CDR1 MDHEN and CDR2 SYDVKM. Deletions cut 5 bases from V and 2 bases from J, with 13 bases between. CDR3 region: CASSLTGLTYNEQFF. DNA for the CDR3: TGTGCCAGCAGTCTGACAGGTTTAACCTACAATGAGCAGTTCTTC.

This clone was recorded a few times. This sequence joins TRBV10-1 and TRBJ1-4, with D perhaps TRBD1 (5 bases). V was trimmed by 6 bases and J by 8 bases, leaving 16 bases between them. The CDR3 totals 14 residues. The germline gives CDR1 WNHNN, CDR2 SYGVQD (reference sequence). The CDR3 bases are TGCGCCAGCAGGGGGCGTGGGTCTGGAGAAAAACTGTTTTTT. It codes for CASRGRGSGEKLFF.

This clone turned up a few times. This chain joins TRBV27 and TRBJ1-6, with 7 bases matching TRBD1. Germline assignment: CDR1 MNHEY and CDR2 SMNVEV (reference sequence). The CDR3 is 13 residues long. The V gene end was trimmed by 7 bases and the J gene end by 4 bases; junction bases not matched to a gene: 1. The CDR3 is CASKGQYNSPLHF. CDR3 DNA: TGTGCCAGCAAGGGACAGTATAATTCACCCCTCCACTTT.

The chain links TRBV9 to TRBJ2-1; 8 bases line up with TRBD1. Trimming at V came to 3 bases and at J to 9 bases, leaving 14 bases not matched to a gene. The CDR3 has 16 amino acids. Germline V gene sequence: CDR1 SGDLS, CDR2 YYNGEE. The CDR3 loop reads CASSEGSTGQGREQFF. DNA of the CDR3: TGTGCCAGCAGCGAGGGATCTACAGGACAGGGTCGTGAGCAGTTCTTC.

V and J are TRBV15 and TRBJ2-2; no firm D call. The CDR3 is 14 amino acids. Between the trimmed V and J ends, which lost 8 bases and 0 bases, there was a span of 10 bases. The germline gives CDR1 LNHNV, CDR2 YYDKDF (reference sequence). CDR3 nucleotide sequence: TGTGCCACCGGCCCAGGAACGAACACCGGGGAGCTGTTTTTT. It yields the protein CATGPGTNTGELFF.

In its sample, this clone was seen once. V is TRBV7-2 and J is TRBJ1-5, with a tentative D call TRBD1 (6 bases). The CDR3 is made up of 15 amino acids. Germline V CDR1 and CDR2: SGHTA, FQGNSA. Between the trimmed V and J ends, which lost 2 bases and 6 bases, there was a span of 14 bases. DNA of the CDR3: TGTGCCAGCAGCTTATCGGGAGGGGACACTCAGCCCCAGCATTTT. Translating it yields CASSLSGGDTQPQHF.

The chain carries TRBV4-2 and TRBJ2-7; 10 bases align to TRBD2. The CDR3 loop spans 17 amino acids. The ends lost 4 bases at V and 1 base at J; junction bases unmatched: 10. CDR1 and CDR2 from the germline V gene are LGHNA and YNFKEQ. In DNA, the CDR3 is TGTGCCAGCAGCCTCGGTCTAGCGGGGGTTGGGTCCTACGAGCAGTACTTC. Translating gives CASSLGLAGVGSYEQYF.

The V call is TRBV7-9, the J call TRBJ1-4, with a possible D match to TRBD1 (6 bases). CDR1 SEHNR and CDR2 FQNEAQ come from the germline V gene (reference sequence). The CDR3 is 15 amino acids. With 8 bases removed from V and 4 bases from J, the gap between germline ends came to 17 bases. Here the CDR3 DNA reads TGTGCCAGCTCGCGCACAGGGAATGATAATGAAAAACTGTTTTTT. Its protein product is CASSRTGNDNEKLFF.